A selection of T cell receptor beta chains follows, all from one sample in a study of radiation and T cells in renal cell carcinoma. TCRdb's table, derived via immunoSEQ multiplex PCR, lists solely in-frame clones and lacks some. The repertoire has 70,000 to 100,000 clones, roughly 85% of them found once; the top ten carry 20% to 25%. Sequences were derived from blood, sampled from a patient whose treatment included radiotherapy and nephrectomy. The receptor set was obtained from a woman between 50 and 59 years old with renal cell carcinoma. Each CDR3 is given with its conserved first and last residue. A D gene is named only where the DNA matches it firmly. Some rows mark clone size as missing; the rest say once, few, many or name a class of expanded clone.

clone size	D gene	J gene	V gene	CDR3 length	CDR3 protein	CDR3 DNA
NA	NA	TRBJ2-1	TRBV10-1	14	CASSESYGPSTPFF	TGCGCCAGCAGTGAGTCATACGGACCCAGCACTCCGTTCTTC
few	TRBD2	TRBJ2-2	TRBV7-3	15	CASSLPGGAAGELFF	TGTGCCAGCAGCTTACCGGGAGGGGCTGCCGGGGAGCTGTTTTTT
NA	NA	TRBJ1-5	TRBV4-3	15	CASSQDFGGNQPQHF	TGCGCCAGCAGCCAAGATTTTGGCGGCAATCAGCCCCAGCATTTT
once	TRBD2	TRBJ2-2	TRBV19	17	CASSSGLAGYNTGELFF	TGTGCCAGTAGTAGTGGGCTAGCGGGTTACAACACCGGGGAGCTGTTTTTT
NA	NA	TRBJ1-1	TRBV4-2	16	CASSQDSLAGYTEAFF	TGTGCCAGCAGCCAAGATAGTTTGGCAGGCTACACTGAAGCTTTCTTT
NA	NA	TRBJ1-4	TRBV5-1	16	CASSLAKTGGNEKLFF	TGCGCCAGCAGCTTGGCGAAGACAGGAGGTAATGAAAAACTGTTTTTT
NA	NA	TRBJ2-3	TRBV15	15	CATRYNLGSTDTQYF	TGTGCCACCCGCTATAATCTGGGCAGCACAGATACGCAGTATTTT
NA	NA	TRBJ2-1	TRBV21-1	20	CASSYTTGQAKEALYNEQFF	TGTGCCAGCAGCTATACCACGGGACAGGCTAAAGAAGCGTTATACAATGAGCAGTTCTTC
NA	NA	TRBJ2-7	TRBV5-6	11	CASSQGIEQYF	TGTGCCAGCAGCCAGGGAATTGAGCAGTACTTC
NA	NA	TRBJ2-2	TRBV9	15	CASSAGGTNTGELFF	TGTGCCAGCAGCGCTGGCGGGACGAACACCGGGGAGCTGTTTTTT
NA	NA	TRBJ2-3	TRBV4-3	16	CASSQGWDSGTDTQYF	TGCGCCAGCAGCCAAGGTTGGGACTCGGGCACAGATACGCAGTATTTT
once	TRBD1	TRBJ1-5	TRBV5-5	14	CASSQGAGNQPQHF	TGTGCCAGCAGCCAGGGGGCCGGCAATCAGCCCCAGCATTTT
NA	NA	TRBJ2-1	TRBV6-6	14	CASSYGLNNNEQFF	TGTGCCAGCAGTTATGGCCTGAATAACAATGAGCAGTTCTTC
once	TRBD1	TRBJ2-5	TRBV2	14	CASSINRGQETQYF	TGTGCCAGCTCAATTAACAGGGGCCAAGAGACCCAGTACTTC
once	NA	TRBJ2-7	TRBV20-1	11	CSARDGMGQYF	TGCAGTGCTAGAGATGGAATGGGGCAGTACTTC
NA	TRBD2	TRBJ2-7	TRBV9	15	CASSVGLAGMYEQYF	TGTGCCAGCAGCGTAGGGCTAGCGGGGATGTACGAGCAGTACTTC
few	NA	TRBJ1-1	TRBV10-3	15	CAISESLAANTEAFF	TGTGCCATCAGTGAGTCCCTGGCAGCGAACACTGAAGCTTTCTTT
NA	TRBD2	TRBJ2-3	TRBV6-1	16	CASSEVTSGSTDTQYF	TGTGCCAGCAGTGAAGTGACTAGCGGGAGTACAGATACGCAGTATTTT
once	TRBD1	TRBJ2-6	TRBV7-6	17	CASSSDRGASGANVLTF	TGTGCCAGCAGCTCCGACAGGGGGGCCTCTGGGGCCAACGTCCTGACTTTC
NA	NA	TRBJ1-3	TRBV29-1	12	CSVMGLGNTIYF	TGCAGCGTGATGGGTCTTGGAAACACCATATATTTT
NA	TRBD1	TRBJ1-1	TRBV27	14	CASSPGTANTEAFF	TGTGCCAGCAGCCCAGGGACAGCGAACACTGAAGCTTTCTTT
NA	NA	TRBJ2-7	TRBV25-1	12	CASANGPYEQYF	TGTGCCAGCGCAAATGGTCCCTACGAGCAGTACTTC
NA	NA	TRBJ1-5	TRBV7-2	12	CASSPPGQPQHF	TGTGCCAGCAGCCCACCCGGTCAGCCCCAGCATTTT
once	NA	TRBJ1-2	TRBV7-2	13	CASSSDINYGYTF	TGTGCCAGCAGCTCCGACATAAACTATGGCTACACCTTC
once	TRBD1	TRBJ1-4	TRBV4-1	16	CASSQDFRGPDEKLFF	TGCGCCAGCAGCCAAGATTTCAGGGGGCCGGATGAAAAACTGTTTTTT